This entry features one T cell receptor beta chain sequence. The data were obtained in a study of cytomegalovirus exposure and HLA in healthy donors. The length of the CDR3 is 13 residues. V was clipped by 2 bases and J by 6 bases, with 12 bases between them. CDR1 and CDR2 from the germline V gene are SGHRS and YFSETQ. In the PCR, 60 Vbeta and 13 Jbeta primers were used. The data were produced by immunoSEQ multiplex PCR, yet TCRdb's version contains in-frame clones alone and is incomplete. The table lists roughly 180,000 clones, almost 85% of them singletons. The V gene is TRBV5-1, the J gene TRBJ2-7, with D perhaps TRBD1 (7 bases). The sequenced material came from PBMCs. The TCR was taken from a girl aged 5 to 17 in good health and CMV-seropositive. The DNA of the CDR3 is TGCGCCAGCAGCTTCCAGGGGGGAAGCGAGCAGTACTTC. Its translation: CASSFQGGSEQYF.